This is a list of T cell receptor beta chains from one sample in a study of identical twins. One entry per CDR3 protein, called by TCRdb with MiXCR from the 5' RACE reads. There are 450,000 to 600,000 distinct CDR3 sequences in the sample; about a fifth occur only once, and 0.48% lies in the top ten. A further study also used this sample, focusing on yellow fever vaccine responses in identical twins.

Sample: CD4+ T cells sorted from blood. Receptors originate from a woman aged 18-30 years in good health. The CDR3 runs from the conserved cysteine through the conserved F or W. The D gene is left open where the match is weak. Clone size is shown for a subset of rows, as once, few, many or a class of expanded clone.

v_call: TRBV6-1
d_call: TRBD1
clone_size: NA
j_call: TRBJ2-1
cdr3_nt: TGTGCCAGCAGTGGCAGTCAGGGGGCTAGAAACTCCTACAATGAGCAGCTCTTC
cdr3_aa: CASSGSQGARNSYNEQLF

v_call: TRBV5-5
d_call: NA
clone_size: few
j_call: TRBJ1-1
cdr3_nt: TGTGCCAGCAGCGCTACAGGGTTGGAGAACACTGAAGCTTTCTTT
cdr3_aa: CASSATGLENTEAFF

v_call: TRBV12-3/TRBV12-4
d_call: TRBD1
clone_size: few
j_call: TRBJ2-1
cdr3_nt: TGTGCCAGCAGTTTAGAGAGGGGACAGAACAATGAGCAGTTCTTC
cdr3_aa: CASSLERGQNNEQFF

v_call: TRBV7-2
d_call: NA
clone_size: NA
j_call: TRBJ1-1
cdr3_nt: TGTGCCAGCAGCCAACAGGCCGGGAACACTGAAGCTTTCTTT
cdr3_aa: CASSQQAGNTEAFF

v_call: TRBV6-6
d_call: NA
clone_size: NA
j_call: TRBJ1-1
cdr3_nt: TGTGCCAGCAGGTGGGGTAACACTGAAGCTTTCTTT
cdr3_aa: CASRWGNTEAFF

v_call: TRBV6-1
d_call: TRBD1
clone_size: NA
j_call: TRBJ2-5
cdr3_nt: TGTGCCACGTCACCGGGACAGCAAGAGACCCAGTACTTC
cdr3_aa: CATSPGQQETQYF

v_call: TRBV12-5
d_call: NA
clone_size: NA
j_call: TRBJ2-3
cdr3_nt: TGTGCTAGTGCCCCCCGAGTAGCGGGCACAGATACGCAGTATTTT
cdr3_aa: CASAPRVAGTDTQYF

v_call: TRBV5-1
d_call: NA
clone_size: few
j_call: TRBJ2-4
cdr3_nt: TGCGCCAGCAGCGCCACAGGAGTCGACAAAAACATTCAGTACTTC
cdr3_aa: CASSATGVDKNIQYF

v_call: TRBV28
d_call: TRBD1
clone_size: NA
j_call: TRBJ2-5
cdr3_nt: TGTGCCAGCGGGACAGGGATGCCAGAGACCCAGTACTTC
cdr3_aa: CASGTGMPETQYF

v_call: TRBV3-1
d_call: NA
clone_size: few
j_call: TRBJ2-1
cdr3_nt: TGTGCCAGCAGCCCCCGACAGGGCCGGGGGGATGAGCAGTTCTTC
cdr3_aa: CASSPRQGRGDEQFF

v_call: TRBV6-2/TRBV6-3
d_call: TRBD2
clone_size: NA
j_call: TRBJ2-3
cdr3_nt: TGTGCCAGCAGTATGCCGGCGGGGGACACAGATACGCAGTATTTT
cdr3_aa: CASSMPAGDTDTQYF

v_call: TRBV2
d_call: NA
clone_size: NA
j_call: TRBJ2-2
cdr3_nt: TGTGCCAGCAGTGTTCGGGGACTCCCCACCGGGGAGCTGTTTTTT
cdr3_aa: CASSVRGLPTGELFF

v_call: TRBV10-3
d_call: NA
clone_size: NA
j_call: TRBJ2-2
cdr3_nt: TGTGCCATCAGTGCGAACACCGGGGAGCTGTTTTTT
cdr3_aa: CAISANTGELFF

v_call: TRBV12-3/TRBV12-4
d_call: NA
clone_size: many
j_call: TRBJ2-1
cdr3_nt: TGTGCCAGCAAAGGGCCATTACACGATGAGCAGTTCTTC
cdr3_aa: CASKGPLHDEQFF

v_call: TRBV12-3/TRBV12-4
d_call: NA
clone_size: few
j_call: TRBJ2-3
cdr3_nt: TGTGCCAGCAGTTTATGGACAGAACAAACTAGCACAGATACGCAGTATTTT
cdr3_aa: CASSLWTEQTSTDTQYF

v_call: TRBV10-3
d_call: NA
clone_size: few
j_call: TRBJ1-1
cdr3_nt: TGTGCCATCAGTGAGTCGGGACCGGCGAACACTGAAGCTTTCTTT
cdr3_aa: CAISESGPANTEAFF

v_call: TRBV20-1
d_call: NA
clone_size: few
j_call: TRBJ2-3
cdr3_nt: TGCAGTGCTAGAAAACCGGGCTCCACAGATACGCAGTATTTT
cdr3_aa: CSARKPGSTDTQYF

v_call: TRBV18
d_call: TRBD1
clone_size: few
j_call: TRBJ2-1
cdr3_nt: TGTGCCAGCTCCCCAACAGGGGGGCAAGAGTTCTTC
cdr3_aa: CASSPTGGQEFF

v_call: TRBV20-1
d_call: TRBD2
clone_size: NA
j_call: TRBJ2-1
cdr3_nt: TGCAGTGCAATTGGACTAGCGGCTTCCTACAATGAGCAGTTCTTC
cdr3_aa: CSAIGLAASYNEQFF

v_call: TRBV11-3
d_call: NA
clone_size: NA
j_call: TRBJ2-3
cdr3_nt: TGTGCCAGCAGCGAGGGGGGCAACAGACGCACAGATACGCAGTATTTT
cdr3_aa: CASSEGGNRRTDTQYF

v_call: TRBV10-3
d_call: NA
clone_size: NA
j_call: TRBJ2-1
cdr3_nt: TGTGCCATCAGTGAGGACATCTCGTACAATGAGCAGTTCTTC
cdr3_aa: CAISEDISYNEQFF

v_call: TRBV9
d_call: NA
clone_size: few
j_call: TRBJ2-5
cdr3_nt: TGTGCCAGCAGCGTAGACCGGGGCAAAGAGACCCAGTACTTC
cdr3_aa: CASSVDRGKETQYF

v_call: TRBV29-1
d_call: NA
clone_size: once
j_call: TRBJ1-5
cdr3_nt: TGCAGCGTGCTACAGGGCGATCAGCCCCAGCATTTT
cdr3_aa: CSVLQGDQPQHF

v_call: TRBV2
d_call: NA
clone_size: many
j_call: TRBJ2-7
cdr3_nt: TGTGCCACCAGGATGGGGGTAACCTACGAGCAGTACTTC
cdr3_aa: CATRMGVTYEQYF

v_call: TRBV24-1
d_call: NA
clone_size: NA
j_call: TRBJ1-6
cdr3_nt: TGTGCCACCAGTGTAAACGGCCTTTCACCCCTCCACTTT
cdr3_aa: CATSVNGLSPLHF